One and the same sample provided the 26 T cell receptor beta chains below, sequenced in a study of blood T cell repertoires in COVID-19. Clones were sequenced by immunoSEQ multiplex PCR, and TCRdb holds only the in-frame ones, with some missing. The sample contains around 170,000 clones, roughly 90% of which appear only once. The specimen sequenced was peripheral blood. The receptor source for this set is a man in his sixties with acute or convalescent COVID-19.

CDR3 in amino acids: CASSNPGTGFYNSPLHF. DNA of the CDR3: TGTGCCAGCAGCAATCCTGGGACAGGGTTCTATAATTCACCCCTCCACTTT. The chain couples TRBV5-8 to TRBJ1-6; 9 positions agree with TRBD1. This CDR3 is 17 amino acids long. V trimming: 4 bases; J trimming: 3 bases; junction bases outside the gene matches: 8. Germline CDR1 and CDR2: SGHTS and YDEGEE.

This chain joins TRBV7-9 and TRBJ1-2, with D possibly being TRBD1 (5 bases). Germline V gene sequence: CDR1 SEHNR, CDR2 FQNEAQ (reference sequence). The CDR3 spans 18 residues. V shed 2 bases and J shed 2 bases, with 21 bases lying between them. In DNA, the CDR3 is TGTGCCAGCAGCTTACCGTATACTCGGTCGGGGGTCAACTATGGCTACACCTTC. It codes for CASSLPYTRSGVNYGYTF.

CDR3 sequence reads: CASVGGAGAYGYTF. DNA of the CDR3: TGTGCCAGCGTTGGAGGGGCGGGGGCATATGGCTACACCTTC. The V call is TRBV9, the J call TRBJ1-2; possibly TRBD1 for D (6 bases). The germline gives CDR1 SGDLS, CDR2 YYNGEE. The CDR3 runs to 14 residues. Between the trimmed V and J ends, which lost 7 bases and 5 bases, there was a span of 18 bases. Combining the CDR3 with reference TRBV9 and TRBJ1-2 gives the whole variable domain DSGVTQTPKHLITATGQRVTLRCSPRSGDLSVYWYQQSLDQGLQFLIQYYNGEERAKGNILERFSAQQFPDLHSELNLSSLELGDSALYFCASVGGAGAYGYTFGSGTRLTVV.

This clone was counted between two and nine times. The gene calls are TRBV13 and TRBJ2-5; tentatively, D is TRBD2 (6 bases). This CDR3 has 15 amino acids. V lost 5 bases and J lost 5, with 18 bases in between. The germline gives CDR1 PRHDT, CDR2 FYEKMQ (reference sequence). The CDR3 region is CASSLAGRKRETQYF. The CDR3 coding sequence is TGTGCCAGCAGCCTCGCGGGACGAAAACGGGAGACCCAGTACTTC.

J is TRBJ2-7 and V is TRBV19; 11 bases fit TRBD1. The germline gives CDR1 LNHDA, CDR2 SQIVND (reference sequence). The J segment lost 2 bases and the V segment lost 6 bases, leaving 3 bases of the junction unmatched. The CDR3 is 14 residues long. This CDR3 is CASRRGQGAYEQYF. CDR3 bases: TGTGCCAGTAGACGGGGACAGGGGGCCTACGAGCAGTACTTC.

The chain has TRBV6-5 and TRBJ2-3, with D hard to call. V lost 6 bases and J lost 4, with 14 bases in between. The CDR3 loop spans 14 amino acids. Per the germline V gene, CDR1 is MNHEY and CDR2 is SVGAGI. The CDR3 DNA reads as TGTGCCAGCAGCCCCGTTGCGGTCCCAGATACGCAGTATTTT. This sequence encodes CASSPVAVPDTQYF.

The rearrangement links TRBV5-4 to TRBJ1-2, with D perhaps TRBD1 (5 bases). Germline CDR1 and CDR2: SGHNT and YYREEE (reference sequence). Deletions cut 2 bases from V and 5 bases from J, with 13 bases between. CDR3 size: 14 residues. The CDR3 loop is CASSFWGRQYGYTF. CDR3 in DNA: TGTGCCAGCAGCTTTTGGGGGAGGCAGTATGGCTACACCTTC.

This rearrangement joins TRBV30 to TRBJ1-1; D unclear. V was trimmed by 1 base and J by 7 bases, leaving 13 bases between them. The CDR3 runs 13 residues. CDR1 and CDR2 from the germline V gene are GTSNPN and SVGIG (reference sequence). DNA for the CDR3: TGTGCCTGGAGTGGTCGGTCCGGCGGTGAAGCTTTCTTT. Translated, it gives CAWSGRSGGEAFF.

V gene TRBV7-9 combines with J gene TRBJ2-1; TRBD2 aligns across 14 bases. Germline-derived CDR1 and CDR2 are SEHNR and FQNEAQ (reference sequence). Trimming took 1 base from V and 6 from J; bases not matched to a gene: 2. CDR3 length: 16 amino acids. CDR3 coding DNA: TGTGCCAGCAGCTTAGGAGGGACTAGCGGGGGCAATGAGCAGTTCTTC. Translating it yields CASSLGGTSGGNEQFF.

The gene calls are TRBV5-4 and TRBJ2-3; perhaps TRBD2 as D (5 bases). This CDR3 is 12 amino acids long. Germline loops: CDR1 SGHNT, CDR2 YYREEE (reference sequence). V was clipped by 6 bases and J by 4 bases, with 9 bases between them. The CDR3 coding sequence is TGTGCCAGCAAGGAGGCTTCAGATACGCAGTATTTT. It codes for CASKEASDTQYF.

This chain links TRBV7-8 with TRBJ1-1, with D possibly being TRBD1 (6 bases). Trimming left V 0 bases short and J 4 bases short, with 21 bases between. The germline CDR1 and CDR2 sequences are SGHVS and FQNEAQ. This CDR3 has 18 amino acids. As DNA, the CDR3 is TGTGCCAGCAGCTTAGCGCTAATGTTTATGGCACAGGGCACTGAAGCTTTCTTT. This sequence encodes CASSLALMFMAQGTEAFF. Complete variable domain (other parts from reference TRBV7-8 and TRBJ1-1): GAGVSQSPRYKVAKRGQDVALRCDPISGHVSLFWYQQALGQGPEFLTYFQNEAQLDKSGLPSDRFFAERPEGSVSTLKIQRTQQEDSAVYLCASSLALMFMAQGTEAFFGQGTRLTVV.

The V call is TRBV4-2, the J call TRBJ1-5; D might be TRBD1 (6 bases). The CDR3 runs 16 residues. The germline CDR1 and CDR2 sequences are LGHNA and YNFKEQ. Trimming shortened V by 1 base and J by 7 bases, and 17 bases separated the two germline ends. CDR3 sequence reads: CASSQGTPGVVQPQHF. As DNA, the CDR3 is TGTGCCAGCAGCCAAGGGACCCCAGGGGTTGTGCAGCCCCAGCATTTT.

The chain joins TRBV7-7 to TRBJ2-2; 12 bases agree with TRBD2. CDR1 is SSHAT, CDR2 FNYEAQ, per germline (reference sequence). The V gene end was trimmed by 2 bases and the J gene end by 0 bases; junction bases not matched to a gene: 4. The CDR3 loop spans 18 amino acids. CDR3 sequence reads: CASSLRLAGATNTGELFF. The CDR3 DNA reads TGTGCCAGCAGCTTAAGACTAGCGGGGGCCACGAACACCGGGGAGCTGTTTTTT.

V is TRBV6-5 and J is TRBJ1-5; 8 nucleotides match TRBD1. The trim removed 6 bases at V and 7 bases at J, leaving 11 bases unmatched. This CDR3 region has 15 residues. Per the germline V gene, CDR1 is MNHEY and CDR2 is SVGAGI. The CDR3 DNA reads TGTGCCAGCAGCCCCAGGGGGCAGGGCCAACAGCCCCAGCATTTT. This codes for CASSPRGQGQQPQHF.

The chain couples TRBV5-1 to TRBJ1-2; 7 nucleotides match TRBD1. Germline V CDR1 and CDR2: SGHRS, YFSETQ. V was pared by 2 bases and J by 7 bases, with 8 bases of the junction left unmatched. The CDR3 spans 14 residues. CDR3 protein: CASSLTTGKSGYTF. The CDR3 coding sequence is TGCGCCAGCAGCTTAACGACAGGGAAAAGTGGCTACACCTTC.

V and J are TRBV6-5 and TRBJ1-5, with 7 bases identical to TRBD1. CDR1 is MNHEY and CDR2 is SVGAGI in the germline V gene. V lost 6 bases and J lost 2; bases outside the gene matches: 7. The CDR3 is 15 amino acids. The chain's CDR3 is CASSQQGLGNQPQHF. In DNA, the CDR3 is TGTGCCAGCAGCCAACAGGGGTTAGGCAATCAGCCCCAGCATTTT.

V and J are TRBV4-3 and TRBJ1-1, with a weak D call TRBD1 (5 bases). This CDR3 region has 16 residues. Looked up from germline, CDR1 is LGHNA and CDR2 is YSLEER. Trimming shortened V by 4 bases and J by 3 bases, and 18 bases separated the two germline ends. The DNA of the CDR3 is TGCGCCAGCAGCCCCGGGCAGGGCTATGAGGACACTGAAGCTTTCTTT. It yields the protein CASSPGQGYEDTEAFF.

The chain has TRBV4-1 and TRBJ1-1; no reliable D call. The CDR3 loop spans 19 amino acids. CDR1 is MGHRA, CDR2 YSYEKL, per germline. Trimming took off 0 bases at V and 5 bases at J, with 25 bases between the two ends. CDR3 sequence: CASSQDWILRKTVRTEAFF. In DNA form, the CDR3 reads TGCGCCAGCAGCCAAGATTGGATTTTGAGGAAGACGGTGAGGACTGAAGCTTTCTTT.

This clone has only a few counts. This chain joins TRBV10-1 and TRBJ2-7, with 11 bases aligning to TRBD1. After removal of 6 bases from V and 7 bases from J, the junction contained 5 bases not matched to a gene. CDR1 WNHNN and CDR2 SYGVQD come from the germline V gene (reference sequence). CDR3 length equals 13 residues. The CDR3 sequence is CASRRDRGSEQYF. CDR3 coding DNA: TGCGCCAGCAGGCGGGACAGGGGGTCTGAGCAGTACTTC.

The genes are TRBV27 and TRBJ1-1; D unresolved. CDR3 length: 15 amino acids. Germline CDR1 MNHEY, CDR2 SMNVEV (reference sequence). V lost 3 bases and J lost 0, with 11 bases in between. CDR3 residues: CASSLSQALNTEAFF. The CDR3 DNA follows: TGTGCCAGCAGTTTGAGTCAAGCCTTGAACACTGAAGCTTTCTTT.

The chain has TRBV19 and TRBJ1-6; tentatively, D is TRBD1 (5 bases). Germline CDR1 and CDR2: LNHDA and SQIVND (reference sequence). Trimming left V 5 bases short and J 8 bases short, with 10 bases between. This CDR3 is built from 13 residues. CDR3 DNA sequence: TGTGCCAGTAGTTACAAAGGGGATTCACCCCTCCACTTT. Its translation is CASSYKGDSPLHF.

This clone was seen only once. The rearrangement uses TRBV18 and TRBJ2-1; TRBD1 matches at 7 bases. Germline trimming cut 9 bases from V and 0 bases from J; bases unmatched to any gene: 11. Germline CDR1 KGHSH, CDR2 LQKENI. CDR3 length equals 16 residues. The CDR3 here is CASSTQGLSSYNEQFF. The CDR3 coding sequence is TGTGCCAGTTCAACACAGGGGCTTTCCTCCTACAATGAGCAGTTCTTC.

The sample holds a few counts of this clone. The chain joins TRBV19 to TRBJ1-3; 9 nucleotides agree with TRBD1. From germline, CDR1 is LNHDA and CDR2 SQIVND (reference sequence). The ends lost 6 bases at V and 0 bases at J; junction bases unmatched: 15. The CDR3 is made up of 19 amino acids. The CDR3 DNA is TGTGCCAGTAGCCCGCCCTCCGGCCGGACAGGGGACTCTGGAAACACCATATATTTT. This codes for CASSPPSGRTGDSGNTIYF.

The chain combines TRBV9 with TRBJ2-5, with D tentatively TRBD1 (6 bases). This CDR3 has 15 residues. The V gene lost 0 bases and the J gene lost 1 base, with 10 bases spanning the gap. CDR1 and CDR2 (germline): SGDLS, YYNGEE. The CDR3 region is CASSVGWGPQETQYF. The CDR3 region has the DNA TGTGCCAGCAGCGTAGGGTGGGGGCCCCAAGAGACCCAGTACTTC.

The chain couples TRBV6-5 to TRBJ1-2; 9 nucleotides align to TRBD1. Trimming removed 6 bases from V and 7 bases from J; junction bases left unmatched: 9. Germline CDR1 and CDR2: MNHEY and SVGAGI. The CDR3 is 14 amino acids. Here the CDR3 DNA reads TGTGCCAGCAGAAACACGGGACAGGGCTTTGGCTACACCTTC. Its translation is CASRNTGQGFGYTF.

This chain joins TRBV2 and TRBJ1-1, with D unclear. Trimming cost V 3 bases and J 1 base, with 9 bases left between them. The CDR3 runs to 14 residues. Germline V gene sequence: CDR1 SNHLY, CDR2 FYNNEI. The CDR3 DNA sequence: TGTGCCAGCAGTGAGCGACCGGGGAACACTGAAGCTTTCTTT. It codes for CASSERPGNTEAFF. Using reference TRBV2 and TRBJ1-1 for the parts outside the CDR3, the full variable domain is EPEVTQTPSHQVTQMGQEVILRCVPISNHLYFYWYRQILGQKVEFLVSFYNNEISEKSEIFDDQFSVERPDGSNFTLKIRSTKLEDSAMYFCASSERPGNTEAFFGQGTRLTVV.